Listed below are T cell receptor beta chains from one sample, sequenced in a study of blood T cell repertoires in COVID-19. Measured with immunoSEQ multiplex PCR; TCRdb has only the in-frame clones, and not every one. This sample carries 100,000 to 150,000 clones, about 81% of them seen once, and the ten largest clones take 3.8%. Sequenced sample: peripheral blood. The receptors come from a woman in her 50s with acute or convalescent COVID-19. Each CDR3 is given with its conserved first and last residue. Each record gives: J gene, V gene, CDR3 protein.

>TRBJ1-2|TRBV14
CASSQTGVRYTF
>TRBJ2-3|TRBV19
CASSRAASGFTDTQYF
>TRBJ1-1|TRBV19
CASSIWAGETEAFF
>TRBJ2-1|TRBV7-7
CASSSGTAPYNEQFF
>TRBJ2-5|TRBV25-1
CASSQGVGTQYF
>TRBJ1-5|TRBV6-5
CASGHQPQHF
>TRBJ2-3|TRBV18
CASSPMLDTDTQYF
>TRBJ2-6|TRBV27
CASSSTGIVLSGANVLTF
>TRBJ1-1|TRBV30
CAWRQVGGAEAFF
>TRBJ2-3|TRBV28
CASSYGATFTDTQYF
>TRBJ2-1|TRBV18
CASSPYGGSYNEQFF
>TRBJ2-3|TRBV28
CASSSPSRVTDTQYF
>TRBJ2-2|TRBV5-1
CASSLGEVAGELFF
>TRBJ1-2|TRBV13
CASRILQAGTGLGGYGYTF
>TRBJ1-2|TRBV10-2
CASTTPGTGGSNYGYTF
>TRBJ1-1|TRBV2
CASSEVQEAFF
>TRBJ2-1|TRBV14
CASSQALALNEQFF
>TRBJ2-6|TRBV5-6
CASSTYGANVLTF
>TRBJ1-5|TRBV28
CAARTGGIQPQHF
>TRBJ1-4|TRBV15
CATSRGQINEKLFF
>TRBJ2-1|TRBV5-1
CASSLGSSGRNVEQFF
>TRBJ1-2|TRBV11-2
CASSSGGQINGYTF
>TRBJ1-6|TRBV7-2
CASSLVEEAPSPLHF
>TRBJ2-7|TRBV10-2
CASSESAQGGYF
>TRBJ1-2|TRBV19
CASSTPGQDLLNYGYTF
>TRBJ2-3|TRBV5-1
CASSPTSGRTSTDTQYF
>TRBJ2-3|TRBV9
CASSEGLESLDTQYF
>TRBJ1-2|TRBV12-3/TRBV12-4
CASSQGGGGGYTF
>TRBJ1-5|TRBV1
CTSSLLNRRGGSNQPQHF
>TRBJ2-2|TRBV9
CASSVAAGGAGELFF
>TRBJ2-3|TRBV19
CASSIPRGRGTDTQYF
>TRBJ2-1|TRBV9
CASSVASQSSGHRIKSSYNEQFF
>TRBJ2-1|TRBV27
CASSLLGKGGSYNEQFF
>TRBJ2-7|TRBV5-1
CASSLGGRTGFDEQYF
>TRBJ2-7|TRBV11-1
CASSRDSREQYF
>TRBJ1-4|TRBV2
CASRGTGGEKLFF
>TRBJ1-1|TRBV2
CASSRDRDGRAFF
>TRBJ1-3|TRBV27
CASSRNRETWGNTIYF
>TRBJ1-2|TRBV2
CASKGVGLYGYTF
>TRBJ2-1|TRBV27
CASSLRGATRNNEQFF
>TRBJ1-1|TRBV20-1
CSARREAGAFF
>TRBJ1-5|TRBV20-1
CSASELNRGNQPQHF
>TRBJ2-4|TRBV7-9
CASSSLARGGYAKNIQYF
>TRBJ2-1|TRBV11-2
CASSLRTDKPAGGNNEQFF
>TRBJ2-1|TRBV7-2
CASSLASGSYEQFF
>TRBJ2-1|TRBV12-3/TRBV12-4
CASSSGGSDEQFF
>TRBJ2-1|TRBV21-1
CASSNGTRSYNEQFF
>TRBJ1-3|TRBV7-5
CARSLGTRSGSGNTIYF
>TRBJ1-5|TRBV30
CACERRDNNQPQHF
>TRBJ2-3|TRBV14
CASSQQTGAWTDTQYF
>TRBJ1-4|TRBV6-5
CASKTHAATNEKLFF
>TRBJ2-7|TRBV28
CASSPTSRAYEQYF
>TRBJ1-3|TRBV3-1/TRBV3-2
CASTRGTGSGNTIYF
>TRBJ2-1|TRBV5-1
CASSIGGAGNEQFF
>TRBJ2-3|TRBV2
CASRAARLLLGDTQYF
>TRBJ2-3|TRBV5-1
CASSLEGASSTDTQYF